This T cell receptor (beta chain) was observed in a study of identical twins. Whole-study findings and limits: Out-of-frame alpha sequences common to twins were enriched for low generation probability.

The CDR3 loop spans 15 amino acids. V was cut by 3 bases and J by 1 base, with 11 bases left in between. Germline loops: CDR1 MNHEY, CDR2 SMNVEV (reference sequence). Notes on this clonotype: Its target is unknown.

TCRdb re-analysed the 5' RACE reads in MiXCR, keeping a single row per CDR3 protein. The sample includes some 790,000 distinct CDR3 sequences, roughly 20% of them seen just once. These same data were also listed under a study on T cells expressing NK-cell markers. That work contributes: Dominant NKG2C+ clonotypes made up roughly 1.0-7.5% of CD8+ T cells in 5 or 6 donors.

The source is a young woman in good health. The chain has TRBV27 and TRBJ2-3; D gene uncertain. The sequenced sample was PBMCs. The CDR3 sequence is CASSFTAYRTDTQYF. The CDR3 DNA sequence: TGTGCCAGCAGTTTCACAGCGTACCGCACAGATACGCAGTATTTT.